The subject of this entry is one T cell receptor beta chain. These data belong to a study of technical replicates of blood from four donors. The protocol was immunoSEQ multiplex PCR, while the TCRdb copy is restricted to in-frame clones and leaves out a portion. The sample has 65,000 to 80,000 clones; 90% to 95% are singletons. This CDR3 is 15 amino acids long. The germline V and J ends were trimmed by 4 bases and 4 bases, with 14 bases remaining between them. Germline-derived CDR1 and CDR2 are MGHDK and SYGVNS. The chain combines TRBV25-1 with TRBJ2-1; TRBD2 is a possible D gene (6 bases). The receptor was derived from a human donor in good health. Material: T cells isolated from PBMCs. The CDR3 spells CASSASSAMYNEQFF. As DNA, the CDR3 is TGTGCCAGCAGTGCGTCTAGCGCAATGTACAATGAGCAGTTCTTC.